Given below is one T cell receptor (beta chain) in context. Sequenced by immunoSEQ multiplex PCR; TCRdb stores in-frame clones only, minus some. The repertoire holds 400,000 to 450,000 clones, with roughly 90% as singletons. V shed 5 bases and J 7 bases; nucleotides not matched to a gene: 7. The CDR3 is made up of 13 amino acids. This sample is drawn from a study of control samples from healthy donors and cancer patients. The clonotype was recovered from a man aged 40-50 years with head and neck cancer. Sequencing input: PBMCs. The chain links TRBV12-3 or TRBV12-4 to TRBJ1-1, with 7 bases identical to TRBD1. The CDR3 loop is CASSPTGVSEAFF. DNA of the CDR3: TGTGCCAGCAGTCCTACAGGGGTGAGTGAAGCTTTCTTT.